Below, one T cell receptor (beta chain) is given with its context. Only in-frame clones appear in the TCRdb table, and some are missing; sequencing was by immunoSEQ multiplex PCR. The table includes roughly 60,000 clones, 80% to 90% detected once. The sample is drawn from a study of technical replicates of blood from several donors. There are 16 residues in the CDR3. The V and J ends lost 0 bases and 11 bases, in that order; junction bases with no gene match: 10. CDR1 ENHRY and CDR2 SYGVKD come from the germline V gene. Sequenced material: PBMCs. The TCR originated in a human donor in good health. Some clones in this sample may be carry-over from other donors' samples. The chain links TRBV10-3 to TRBJ1-4; TRBD1 aligns across 9 bases. For the CDR3, the DNA is TGTGCCATCAGTGAGTCGCAAAACAGGGGGCAATCGAAACTGTTTTTT. It yields the protein CAISESQNRGQSKLFF.